This TCR beta chain was retrieved from a study of blood T cell repertoires in COVID-19. Trimming removed 0 bases at V and 0 bases at J, with 9 bases between. In germline, CDR1 is KGHSH, CDR2 LQKENI. CDR3 length equals 16 residues. Generated by immunoSEQ multiplex PCR, the TCRdb table keeps only in-frame clones and is missing some. The table records approximately 59,000 clones, about 90% of them present only once. The source of this sequence is a human donor in a cohort sampled during active COVID-19. Material for sequencing was peripheral blood. V is TRBV18 and J is TRBJ1-5; possible D gene TRBD1, 5 bases. This CDR3 is CASSPPSGYSNQPQHF. For the CDR3, the DNA is TGTGCCAGCTCACCACCGTCAGGGTATAGCAATCAGCCCCAGCATTTT.